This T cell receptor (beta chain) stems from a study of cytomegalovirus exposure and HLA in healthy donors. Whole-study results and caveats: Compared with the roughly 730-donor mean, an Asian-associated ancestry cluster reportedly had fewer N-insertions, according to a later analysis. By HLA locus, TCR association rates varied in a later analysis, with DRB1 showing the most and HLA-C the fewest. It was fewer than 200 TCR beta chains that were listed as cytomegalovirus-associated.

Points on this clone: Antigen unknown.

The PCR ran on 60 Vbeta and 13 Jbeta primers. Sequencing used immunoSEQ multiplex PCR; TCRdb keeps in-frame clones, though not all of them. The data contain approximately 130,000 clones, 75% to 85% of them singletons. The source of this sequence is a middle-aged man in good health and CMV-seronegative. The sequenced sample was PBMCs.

In nucleotides, the CDR3 is TGCGCCAGCAGCTGGGACAGCTCTGGAAACACCATATATTTT. This encodes CASSWDSSGNTIYF. This chain joins TRBV5-1 and TRBJ1-3; 7 nucleotides align to TRBD1. Germline CDR1 and CDR2: SGHRS and YFSETQ. The CDR3 length is 14 residues. V shed 3 bases, J shed 0 bases, and the junction held 0 bases outside the gene matches.